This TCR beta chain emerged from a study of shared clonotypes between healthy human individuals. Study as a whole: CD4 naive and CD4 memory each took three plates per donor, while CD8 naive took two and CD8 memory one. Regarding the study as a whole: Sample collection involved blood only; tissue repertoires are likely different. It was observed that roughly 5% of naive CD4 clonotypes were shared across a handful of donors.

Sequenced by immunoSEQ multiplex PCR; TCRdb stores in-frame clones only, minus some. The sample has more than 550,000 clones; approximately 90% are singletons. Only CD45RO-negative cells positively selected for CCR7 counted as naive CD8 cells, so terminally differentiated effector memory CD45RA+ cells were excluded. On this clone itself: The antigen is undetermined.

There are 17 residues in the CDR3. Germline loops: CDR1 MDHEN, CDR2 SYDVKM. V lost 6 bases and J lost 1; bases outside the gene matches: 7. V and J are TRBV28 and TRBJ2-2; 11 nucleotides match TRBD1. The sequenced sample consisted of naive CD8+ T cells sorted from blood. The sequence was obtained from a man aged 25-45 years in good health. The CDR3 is CASSLDRGPMNTGELFF. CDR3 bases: TGTGCCAGCAGCCTGGACAGGGGGCCTATGAACACCGGGGAGCTGTTTTTT.